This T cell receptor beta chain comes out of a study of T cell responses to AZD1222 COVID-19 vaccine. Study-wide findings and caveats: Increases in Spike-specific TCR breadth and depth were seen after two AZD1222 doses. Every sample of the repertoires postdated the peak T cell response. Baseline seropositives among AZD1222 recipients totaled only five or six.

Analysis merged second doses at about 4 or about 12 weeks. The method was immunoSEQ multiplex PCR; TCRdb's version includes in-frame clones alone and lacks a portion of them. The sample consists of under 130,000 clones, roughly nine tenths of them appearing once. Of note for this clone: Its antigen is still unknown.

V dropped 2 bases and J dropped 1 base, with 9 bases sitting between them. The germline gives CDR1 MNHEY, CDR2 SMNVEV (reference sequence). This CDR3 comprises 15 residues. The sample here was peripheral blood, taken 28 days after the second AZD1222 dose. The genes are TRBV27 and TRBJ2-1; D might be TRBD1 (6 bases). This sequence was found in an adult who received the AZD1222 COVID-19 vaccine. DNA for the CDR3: TGTGCCAGCAGTTTACGTCAGGGGTCCTACAATGAGCAGTTCTTC. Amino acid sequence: CASSLRQGSYNEQFF.